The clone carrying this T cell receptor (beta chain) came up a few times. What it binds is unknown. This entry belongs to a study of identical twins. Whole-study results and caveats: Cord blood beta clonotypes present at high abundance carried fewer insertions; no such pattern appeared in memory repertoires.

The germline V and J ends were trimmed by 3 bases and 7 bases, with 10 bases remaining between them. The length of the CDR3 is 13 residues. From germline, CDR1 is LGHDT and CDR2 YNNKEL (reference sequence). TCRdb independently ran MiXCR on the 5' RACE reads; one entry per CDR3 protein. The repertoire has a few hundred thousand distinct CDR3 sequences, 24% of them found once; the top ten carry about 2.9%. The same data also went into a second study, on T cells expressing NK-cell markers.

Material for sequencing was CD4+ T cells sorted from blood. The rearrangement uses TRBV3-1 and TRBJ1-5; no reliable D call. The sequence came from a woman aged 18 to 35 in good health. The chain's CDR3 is CASSQDYSQPQHF. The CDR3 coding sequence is TGTGCCAGCAGCCAGGACTATAGCCAGCCCCAGCATTTT.